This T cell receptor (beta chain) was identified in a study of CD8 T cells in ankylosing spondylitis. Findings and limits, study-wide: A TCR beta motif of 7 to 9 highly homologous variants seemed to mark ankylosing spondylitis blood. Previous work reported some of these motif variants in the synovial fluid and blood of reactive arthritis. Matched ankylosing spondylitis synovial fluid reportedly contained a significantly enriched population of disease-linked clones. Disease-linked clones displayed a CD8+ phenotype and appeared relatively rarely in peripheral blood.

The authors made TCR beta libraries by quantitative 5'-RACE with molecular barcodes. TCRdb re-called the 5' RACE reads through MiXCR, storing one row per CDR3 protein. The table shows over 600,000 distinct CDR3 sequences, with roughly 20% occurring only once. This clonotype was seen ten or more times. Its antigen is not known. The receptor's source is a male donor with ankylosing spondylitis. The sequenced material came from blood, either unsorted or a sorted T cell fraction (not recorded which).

The CDR3 nucleotides are TGTGCCAGCAGTTTTTCAGATACGCAGTATTTT. Encoded protein: CASSFSDTQYF. The chain is built from TRBV12-3 or TRBV12-4 and TRBJ2-3; no definite D call. The V end lost 3 bases, the J end lost 4 bases, and 2 bases lay between the germline ends. The CDR3 consists of 11 residues.